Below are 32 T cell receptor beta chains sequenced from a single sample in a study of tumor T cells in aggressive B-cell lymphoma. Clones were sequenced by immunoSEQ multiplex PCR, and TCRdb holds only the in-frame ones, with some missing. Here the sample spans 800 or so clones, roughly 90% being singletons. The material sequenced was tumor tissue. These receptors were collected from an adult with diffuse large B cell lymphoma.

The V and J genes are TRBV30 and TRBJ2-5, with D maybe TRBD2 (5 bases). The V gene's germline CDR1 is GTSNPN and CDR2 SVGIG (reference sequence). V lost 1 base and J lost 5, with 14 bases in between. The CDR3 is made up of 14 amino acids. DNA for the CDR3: TGTGCCTGGAGTGCCCTCCGGCCGGGGGAGACCCAGTACTTC. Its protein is CAWSALRPGETQYF.

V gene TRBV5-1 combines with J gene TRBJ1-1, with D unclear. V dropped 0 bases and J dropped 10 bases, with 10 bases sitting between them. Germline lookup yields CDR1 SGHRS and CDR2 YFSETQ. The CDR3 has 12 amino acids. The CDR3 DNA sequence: TGCGCCAGCAGCTTGGTTGGGCTTTTAGCTTTCTTT. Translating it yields CASSLVGLLAFF.

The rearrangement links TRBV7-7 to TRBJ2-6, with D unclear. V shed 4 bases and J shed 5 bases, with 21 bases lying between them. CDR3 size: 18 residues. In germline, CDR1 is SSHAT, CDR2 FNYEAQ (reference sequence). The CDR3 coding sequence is TGTGCCAGCAGCTCAGGTTCAGTGCCACAAAGTCGGGCCAACGTCCTGACTTTC. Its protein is CASSSGSVPQSRANVLTF.

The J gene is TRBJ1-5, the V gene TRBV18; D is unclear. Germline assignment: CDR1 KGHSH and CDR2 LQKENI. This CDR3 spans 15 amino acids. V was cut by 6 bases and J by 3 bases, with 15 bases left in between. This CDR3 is CASSGAGLYNQPQHF. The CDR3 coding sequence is TGTGCCAGCTCTGGTGCGGGGTTGTACAATCAGCCCCAGCATTTT. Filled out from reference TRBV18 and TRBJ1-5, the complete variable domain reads NAGVMQNPRHLVRRRGQEARLRCSPMKGHSHVYWYRQLPEEGLKFMVYLQKENIIDESGMPKERFSAEFPKEGPSILRIQQVVRGDSAAYFCASSGAGLYNQPQHFGDGTRLSIL.

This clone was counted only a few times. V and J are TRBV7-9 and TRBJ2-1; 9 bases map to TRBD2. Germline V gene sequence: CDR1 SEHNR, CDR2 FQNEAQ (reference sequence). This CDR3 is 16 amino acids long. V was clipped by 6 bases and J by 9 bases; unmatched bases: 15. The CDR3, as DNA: TGTGCCAGCAGACCCCTGAGCGGGCGGGGGGGACTTGAGCAGTTCTTC. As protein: CASRPLSGRGGLEQFF.

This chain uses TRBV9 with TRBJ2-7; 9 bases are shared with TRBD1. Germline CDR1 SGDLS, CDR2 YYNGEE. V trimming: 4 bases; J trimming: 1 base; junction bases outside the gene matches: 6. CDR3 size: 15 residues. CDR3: CASSKAGTGSYEQYF. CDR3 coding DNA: TGTGCCAGCAGCAAAGCCGGGACAGGGTCCTACGAGCAGTACTTC.

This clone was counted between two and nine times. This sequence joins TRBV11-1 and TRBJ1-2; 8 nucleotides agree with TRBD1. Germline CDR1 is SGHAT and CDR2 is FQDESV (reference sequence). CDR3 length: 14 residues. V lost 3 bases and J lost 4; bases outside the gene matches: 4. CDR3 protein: CASSFGQGVYGYTF. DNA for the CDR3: TGTGCCAGCAGCTTTGGACAGGGTGTCTATGGCTACACCTTC.

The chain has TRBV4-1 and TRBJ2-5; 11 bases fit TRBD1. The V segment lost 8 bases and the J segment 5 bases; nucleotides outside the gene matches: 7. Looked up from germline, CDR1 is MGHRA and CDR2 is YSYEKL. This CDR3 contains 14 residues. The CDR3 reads CASGWTGGGETQYF. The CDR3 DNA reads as TGCGCCAGCGGTTGGACAGGGGGCGGGGAGACCCAGTACTTC.

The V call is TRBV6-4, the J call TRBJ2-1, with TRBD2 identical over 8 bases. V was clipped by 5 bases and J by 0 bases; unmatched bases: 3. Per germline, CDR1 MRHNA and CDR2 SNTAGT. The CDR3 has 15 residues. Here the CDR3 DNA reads TGTGCCAGCAGTCCCGGGACTAGCTCCTACAATGAGCAGTTCTTC. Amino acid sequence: CASSPGTSSYNEQFF.

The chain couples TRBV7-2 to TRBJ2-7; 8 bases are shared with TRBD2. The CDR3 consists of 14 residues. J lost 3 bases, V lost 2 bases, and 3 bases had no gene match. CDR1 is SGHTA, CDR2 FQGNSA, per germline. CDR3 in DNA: TGTGCCAGCAGCTTACCGGGGGGGGTCTACGAGCAGTACTTC. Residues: CASSLPGGVYEQYF.

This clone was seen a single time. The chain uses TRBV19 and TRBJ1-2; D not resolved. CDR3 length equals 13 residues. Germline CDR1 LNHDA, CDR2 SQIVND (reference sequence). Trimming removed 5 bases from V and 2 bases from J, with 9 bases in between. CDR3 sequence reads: CASSSGSNYGYTF. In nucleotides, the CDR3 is TGTGCCAGTAGTTCTGGGAGCAACTATGGCTACACCTTC. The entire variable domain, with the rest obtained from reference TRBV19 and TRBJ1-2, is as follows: DGGITQSPKYLFRKEGQNVTLSCEQNLNHDAMYWYRQDPGQGLRLIYYSQIVNDFQKGDIAEGYSVSREKKESFPLTVTSAQKNPTAFYLCASSSGSNYGYTFGSGTRLTVV.

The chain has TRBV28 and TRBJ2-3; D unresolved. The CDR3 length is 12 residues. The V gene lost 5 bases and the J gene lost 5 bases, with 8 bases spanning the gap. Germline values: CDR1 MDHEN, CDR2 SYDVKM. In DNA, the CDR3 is TGTGCCAGCAGTGAACAAAGAGATACGCAGTATTTT. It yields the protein CASSEQRDTQYF. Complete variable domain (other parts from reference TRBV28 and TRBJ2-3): DVKVTQSSRYLVKRTGEKVFLECVQDMDHENMFWYRQDPGLGLRLIYFSYDVKMKEKGDIPEGYSVSREKKERFSLILESASTNQTSMYLCASSEQRDTQYFGPGTRLTVL.

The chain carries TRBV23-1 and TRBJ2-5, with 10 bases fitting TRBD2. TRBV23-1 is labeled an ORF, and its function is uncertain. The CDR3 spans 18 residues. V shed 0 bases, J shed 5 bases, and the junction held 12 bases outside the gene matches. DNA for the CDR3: TGCGCCAGCAGTCAATCGGAGGGAGTAGCGGGAGGATGGGAGACCCAGTACTTC. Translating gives CASSQSEGVAGGWETQYF.

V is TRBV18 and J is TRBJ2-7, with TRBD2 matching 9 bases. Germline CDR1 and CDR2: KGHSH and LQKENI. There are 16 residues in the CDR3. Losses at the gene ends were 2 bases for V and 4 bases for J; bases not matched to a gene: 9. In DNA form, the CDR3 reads TGTGCCAGCTCACCAAAGAATCGAGCGGGAGGATACGAGCAGTACTTC. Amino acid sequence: CASSPKNRAGGYEQYF.

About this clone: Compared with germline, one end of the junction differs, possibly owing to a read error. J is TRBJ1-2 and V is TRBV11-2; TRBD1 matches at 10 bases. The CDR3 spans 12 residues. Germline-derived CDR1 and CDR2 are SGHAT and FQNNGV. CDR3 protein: CASSLGGTGVLF. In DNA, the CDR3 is TGTGCCAGCAGCTTAGGAGGGACAGGGGTATTGTTC. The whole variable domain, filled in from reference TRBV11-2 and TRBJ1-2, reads EAGVAQSPRYKIIEKRQSVAFWCNPISGHATLYWYQQILGQGPKLLIQFQNNGVVDDSQLPKDRFSAERLKGVDSTLKIQPAKLEDSAVYLCASSLGGTGVLFGSGTRLTVV.

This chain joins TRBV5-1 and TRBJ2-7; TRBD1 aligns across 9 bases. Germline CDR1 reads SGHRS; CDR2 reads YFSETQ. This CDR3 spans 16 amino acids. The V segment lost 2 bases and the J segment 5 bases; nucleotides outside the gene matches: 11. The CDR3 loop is CASSFDPGQGLHEQYF. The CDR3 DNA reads TGCGCCAGCAGCTTTGACCCGGGACAGGGATTGCACGAGCAGTACTTC.

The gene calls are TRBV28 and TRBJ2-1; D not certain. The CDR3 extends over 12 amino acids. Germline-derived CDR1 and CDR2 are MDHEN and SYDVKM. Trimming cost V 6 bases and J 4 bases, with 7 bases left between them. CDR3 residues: CASSRGYNEQFF. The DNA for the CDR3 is TGTGCCAGCAGCCGCGGATACAATGAGCAGTTCTTC.

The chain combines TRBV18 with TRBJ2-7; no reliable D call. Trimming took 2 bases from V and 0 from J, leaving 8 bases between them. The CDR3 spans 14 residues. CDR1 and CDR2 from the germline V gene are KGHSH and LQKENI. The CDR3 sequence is CASSPTLSSYEQYF. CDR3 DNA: TGTGCCAGCTCACCAACCTTGAGCTCCTACGAGCAGTACTTC. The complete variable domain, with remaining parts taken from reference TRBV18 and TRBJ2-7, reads NAGVMQNPRHLVRRRGQEARLRCSPMKGHSHVYWYRQLPEEGLKFMVYLQKENIIDESGMPKERFSAEFPKEGPSILRIQQVVRGDSAAYFCASSPTLSSYEQYFGPGTRLTVT.

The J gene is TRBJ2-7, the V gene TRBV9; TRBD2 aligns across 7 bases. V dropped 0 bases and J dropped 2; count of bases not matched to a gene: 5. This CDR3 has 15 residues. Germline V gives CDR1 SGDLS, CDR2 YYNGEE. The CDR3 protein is CASSVGAGAAYEQYF. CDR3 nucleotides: TGTGCCAGCAGCGTAGGGGCGGGAGCCGCCTACGAGCAGTACTTC.

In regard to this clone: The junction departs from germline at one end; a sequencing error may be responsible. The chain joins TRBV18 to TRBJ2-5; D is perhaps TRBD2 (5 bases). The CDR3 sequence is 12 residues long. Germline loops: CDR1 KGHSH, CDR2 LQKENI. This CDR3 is CASSPRGETQYF. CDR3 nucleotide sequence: TGTGCCAGCTCACCACGGGGAGAGACCCAATACTTC.

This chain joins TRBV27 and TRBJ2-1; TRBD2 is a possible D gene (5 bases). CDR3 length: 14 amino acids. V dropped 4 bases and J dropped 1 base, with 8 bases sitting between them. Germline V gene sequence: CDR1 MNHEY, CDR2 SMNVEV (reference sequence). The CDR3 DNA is TGTGCCAGCAGTTCTAGCTGGTCCTACAATGAGCAGTTCTTC. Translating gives CASSSSWSYNEQFF.

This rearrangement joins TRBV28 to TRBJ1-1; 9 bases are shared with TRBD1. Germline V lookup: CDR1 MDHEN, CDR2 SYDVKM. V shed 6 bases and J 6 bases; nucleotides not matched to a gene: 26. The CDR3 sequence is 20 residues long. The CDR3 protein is CASRPTGTGIIRSPKAEAFF. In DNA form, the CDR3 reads TGTGCCAGCAGGCCGACCGGGACAGGGATAATTAGGTCGCCAAAAGCTGAAGCTTTCTTT.

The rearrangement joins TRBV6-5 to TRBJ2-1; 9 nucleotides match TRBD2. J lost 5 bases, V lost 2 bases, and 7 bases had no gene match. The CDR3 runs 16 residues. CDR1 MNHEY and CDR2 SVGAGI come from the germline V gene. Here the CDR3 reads CASSYEGLAGNNEQFF. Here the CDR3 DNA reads TGTGCCAGCAGTTACGAAGGGCTAGCGGGAAACAATGAGCAGTTCTTC.

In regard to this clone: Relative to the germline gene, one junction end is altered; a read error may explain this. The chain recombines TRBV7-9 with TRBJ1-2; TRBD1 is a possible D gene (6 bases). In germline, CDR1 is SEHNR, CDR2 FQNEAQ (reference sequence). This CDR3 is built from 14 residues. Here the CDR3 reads CASSATGANYGYTF. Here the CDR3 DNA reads TGTGCCAGCAGCGCGACAGGAGCGAACTATGGCTACACCTTT.

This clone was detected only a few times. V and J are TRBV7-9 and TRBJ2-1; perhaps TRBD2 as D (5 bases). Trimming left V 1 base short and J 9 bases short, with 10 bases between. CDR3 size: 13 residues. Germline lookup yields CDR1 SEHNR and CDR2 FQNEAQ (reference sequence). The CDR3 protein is CASSLDVGSEQFF. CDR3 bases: TGTGCCAGCAGCTTAGATGTAGGGAGTGAGCAGTTCTTC.

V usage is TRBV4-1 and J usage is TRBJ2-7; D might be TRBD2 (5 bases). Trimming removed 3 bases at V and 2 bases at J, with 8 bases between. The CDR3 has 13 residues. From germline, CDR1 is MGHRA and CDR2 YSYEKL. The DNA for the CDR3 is TGCGCCAGCAGCCAGTCACTAGCCTACGAGCAGTACTTC. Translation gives CASSQSLAYEQYF.

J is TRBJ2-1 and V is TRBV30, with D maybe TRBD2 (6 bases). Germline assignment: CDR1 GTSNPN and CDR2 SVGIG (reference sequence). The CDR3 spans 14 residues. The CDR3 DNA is TGTATGGTGGCCGGGGGAACCGGGGAACTTGAGCAGTTCTTC. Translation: CMVAGGTGELEQFF. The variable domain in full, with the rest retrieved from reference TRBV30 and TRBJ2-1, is SQTIHQWPATLVQPVGSPLSLECTVEGTSNPNLYWYRQAAGRGLQLLFYSVGIGQISSEVPQNLSASRPQDRQFILSSKKLLLSDSGFYLCMVAGGTGELEQFFGPGTRLTVL.

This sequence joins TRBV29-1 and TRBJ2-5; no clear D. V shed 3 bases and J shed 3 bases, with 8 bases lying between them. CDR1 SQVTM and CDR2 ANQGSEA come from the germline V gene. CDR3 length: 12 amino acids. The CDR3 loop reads CSVESRKETQYF. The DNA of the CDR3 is TGCAGCGTTGAGTCCAGGAAAGAGACCCAGTACTTC.

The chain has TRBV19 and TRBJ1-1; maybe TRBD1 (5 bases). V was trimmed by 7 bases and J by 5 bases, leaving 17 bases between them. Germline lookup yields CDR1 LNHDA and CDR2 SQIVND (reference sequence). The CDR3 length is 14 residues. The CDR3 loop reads CASTMGPGRTEAFF. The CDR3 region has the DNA TGTGCCAGTACCATGGGCCCAGGGCGGACTGAAGCTTTCTTT.

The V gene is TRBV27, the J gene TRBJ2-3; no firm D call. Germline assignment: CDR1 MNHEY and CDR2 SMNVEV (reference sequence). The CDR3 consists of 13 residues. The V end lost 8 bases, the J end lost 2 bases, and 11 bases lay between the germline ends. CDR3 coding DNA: TGTGCCAGCGATAACAACCTCACAGATACGCAGTATTTT. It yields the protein CASDNNLTDTQYF.

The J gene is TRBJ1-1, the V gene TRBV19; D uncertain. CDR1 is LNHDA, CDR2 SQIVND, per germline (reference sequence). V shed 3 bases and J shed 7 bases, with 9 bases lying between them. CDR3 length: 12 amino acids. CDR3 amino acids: CASSINGVEAFF. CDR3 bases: TGTGCCAGTAGTATCAACGGGGTTGAAGCTTTCTTT.

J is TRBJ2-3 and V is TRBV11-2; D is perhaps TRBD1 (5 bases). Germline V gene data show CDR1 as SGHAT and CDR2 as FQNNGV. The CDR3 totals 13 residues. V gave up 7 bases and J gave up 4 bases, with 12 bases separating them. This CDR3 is CASNTLRADTQYF. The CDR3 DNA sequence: TGTGCCAGCAATACCCTCAGGGCAGATACGCAGTATTTT.